This is a list of T cell receptor beta chains from one sample in a study of shared clonotypes between healthy human individuals. TCRdb's copy holds only in-frame clones and misses some; the assay was immunoSEQ multiplex PCR. The sample shows 2 million or so clones, roughly 94% of them seen only once. The sample comprised naive CD4+ T cells sorted from blood. The origin of the receptors is a man younger than 35 in good health. The CDR3 runs from the conserved cysteine through the conserved F or W. Clone size is not always given. Where it is, it says once, few, many or a class for expanded clones.

TRBV14,once,TRBJ2-1,CASSQEGLVSYNEQFF
TRBV7-9,few,TRBJ1-2,CASSNKAVGGYTF
TRBV6-1,-,TRBJ2-7,CASATYEQYF
TRBV11-2,-,TRBJ2-5,CASSPPAGGWYQETQYF
TRBV10-3,-,TRBJ1-2,CAISIQGREDGYTF
TRBV19,-,TRBJ2-1,CASKTSYPSNNEQFF
TRBV7-2,-,TRBJ2-7,CASSPSSGPYEQYF
TRBV30,-,TRBJ1-5,CAWSWEAQPQHF
TRBV5-4,-,TRBJ1-6,CASSSVRGSYNSPLHF
TRBV5-1,-,TRBJ2-5,CASSGGFFLEETQYF
TRBV21-1,-,TRBJ2-7,CATPPRATYEQYF
TRBV16,-,TRBJ2-7,CASSQTSAYEQYF
TRBV18,-,TRBJ1-1,CASSRMTGTGTEAFF
TRBV6-6,-,TRBJ2-3,CASSYPASTDTQYF
TRBV27,once,TRBJ2-1,CASSFEAGGWNEQFF
TRBV15,once,TRBJ1-1,CATREGPNTEAFF
TRBV5-1,-,TRBJ2-7,CASSFEPARSEQYF
TRBV29-1,-,TRBJ1-4,CSRGEAATNEKLFF
TRBV6-1,-,TRBJ1-5,CASSSDSGNQPQHF
TRBV2,once,TRBJ2-5,CASSARTGTQETQYF
TRBV6-1,-,TRBJ2-5,CASSEPQSGKETQYF
TRBV9,-,TRBJ2-2,CASSVTGLAGESNTGELFF
TRBV28,-,TRBJ1-2,CASSASKHPTF
TRBV15,once,TRBJ2-3,CATSRDADGVTSGDTDTQYF
TRBV7-9,-,TRBJ1-2,CASSAGTVVFYYGYTF
TRBV28,once,TRBJ1-6,CASSQGQGVPPLHF
TRBV7-9,-,TRBJ2-2,CASSTPGQAPRELFF